The present TCR beta chain was sequenced within a study of cytomegalovirus exposure and HLA in healthy donors. Broader study findings: Owing to their indistinguishability, certain V segments, notably TRBV6-2 and TRBV6-3, were excluded. Both high specificity and high sensitivity reportedly marked the classifier's diagnosis of cytomegalovirus status. HLA restriction was apparent for most CMV-associated TCR beta chains in a later analysis. CMV antigen specificity was confirmed in vitro for three CMV-associated chains.

Germline CDR1 GTSNPN, CDR2 SVGIG (reference sequence). This CDR3 spans 13 amino acids. Between the trimmed V and J ends, which lost 6 bases and 0 bases, there was a span of 9 bases. The PCR used 60 Vbeta and 13 Jbeta primers. The method was immunoSEQ multiplex PCR; TCRdb's version includes in-frame clones alone and lacks a portion of them. This repertoire shows about 120,000 clones, over 65% found once; its top ten account for around 4%. Only one count was recorded for this clone. Its antigen is not known. The rearrangement uses TRBV30 and TRBJ1-3, with D maybe TRBD1 (6 bases). This clonotype was obtained from a man aged 40-49 years in good health and CMV-seropositive. The specimen was PBMCs. The CDR3 nucleotides read TGTGCCTGTACAGGGACCTCTGGAAACACCATATATTTT. As protein: CACTGTSGNTIYF.